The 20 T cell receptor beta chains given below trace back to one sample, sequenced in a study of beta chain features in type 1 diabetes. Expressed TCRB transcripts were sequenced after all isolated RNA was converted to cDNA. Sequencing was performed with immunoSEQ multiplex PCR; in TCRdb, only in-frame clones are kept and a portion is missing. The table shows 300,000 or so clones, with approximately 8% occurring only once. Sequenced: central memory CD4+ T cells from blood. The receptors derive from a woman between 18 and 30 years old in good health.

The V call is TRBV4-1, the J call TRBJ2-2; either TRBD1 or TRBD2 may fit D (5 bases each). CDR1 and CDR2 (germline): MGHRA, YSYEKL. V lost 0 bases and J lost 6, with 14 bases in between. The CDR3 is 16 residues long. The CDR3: CASSQEAPRGAGELFF. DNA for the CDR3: TGCGCCAGCAGCCAAGAAGCCCCACGAGGGGCCGGGGAGCTGTTTTTT.

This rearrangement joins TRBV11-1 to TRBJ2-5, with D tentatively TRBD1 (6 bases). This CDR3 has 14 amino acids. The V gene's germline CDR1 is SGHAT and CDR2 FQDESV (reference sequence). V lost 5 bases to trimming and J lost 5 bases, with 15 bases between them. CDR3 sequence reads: CASSTRTEAETQYF. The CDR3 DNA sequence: TGTGCCAGCAGCACTCGGACAGAGGCGGAGACCCAGTACTTC.

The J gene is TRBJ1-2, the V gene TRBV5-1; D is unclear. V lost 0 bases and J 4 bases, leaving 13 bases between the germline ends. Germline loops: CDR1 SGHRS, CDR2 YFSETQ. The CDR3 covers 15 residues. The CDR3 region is CASSLDGVLSYGYTF. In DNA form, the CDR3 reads TGCGCCAGCAGCTTGGATGGCGTGCTCTCCTATGGCTACACCTTC.

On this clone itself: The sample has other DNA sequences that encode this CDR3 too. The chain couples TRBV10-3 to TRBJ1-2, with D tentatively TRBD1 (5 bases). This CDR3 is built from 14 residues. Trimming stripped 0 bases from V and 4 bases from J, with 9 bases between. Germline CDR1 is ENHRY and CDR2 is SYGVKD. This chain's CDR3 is CAISESRDSYGYTF. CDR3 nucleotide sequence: TGTGCCATCAGTGAGTCGCGAGACAGCTATGGCTACACCTTC.

The CDR3 DNA reads as TGTGCCAGCAGCTTAACGGGAGAGGGAGGAGATACGCAGTATTTT. The encoded protein is CASSLTGEGGDTQYF. This sequence joins TRBV7-9 and TRBJ2-3, with D tentatively TRBD2 (6 bases). Per the germline V gene, CDR1 is SEHNR and CDR2 is FQNEAQ (reference sequence). V lost 2 bases and J 5 bases, leaving 14 bases between the germline ends. CDR3 size: 15 residues. The full variable domain, completed using reference TRBV7-9 and TRBJ2-3, is DTGVSQNPRHKITKRGQNVTFRCDPISEHNRLYWYRQTLGQGPEFLTYFQNEAQLEKSRLLSDRFSAERPKGSFSTLEIQRTEQGDSAMYLCASSLTGEGGDTQYFGPGTRLTVL.

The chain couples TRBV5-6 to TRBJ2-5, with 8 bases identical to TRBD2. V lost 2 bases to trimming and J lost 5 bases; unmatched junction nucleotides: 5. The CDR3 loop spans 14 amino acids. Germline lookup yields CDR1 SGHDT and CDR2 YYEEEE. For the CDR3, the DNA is TGTGCCAGCAGCTTACGGGAGGGCCTGGAGACCCAGTACTTC. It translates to CASSLREGLETQYF.

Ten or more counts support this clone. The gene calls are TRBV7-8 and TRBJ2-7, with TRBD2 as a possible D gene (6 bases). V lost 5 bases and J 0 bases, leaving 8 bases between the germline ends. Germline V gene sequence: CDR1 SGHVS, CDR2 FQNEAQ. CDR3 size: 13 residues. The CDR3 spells CASSRDFSYEQYF. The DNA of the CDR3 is TGTGCCAGCAGCCGGGACTTCTCCTACGAGCAGTACTTC.

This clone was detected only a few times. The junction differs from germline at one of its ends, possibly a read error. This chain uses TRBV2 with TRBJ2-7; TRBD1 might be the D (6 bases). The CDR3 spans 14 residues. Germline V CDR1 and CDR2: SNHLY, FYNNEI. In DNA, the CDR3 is TGTGCCCGCAGGGGTGGGACAAAGGTCTACGAGCAGTACTTC. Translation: CARRGGTKVYEQYF.

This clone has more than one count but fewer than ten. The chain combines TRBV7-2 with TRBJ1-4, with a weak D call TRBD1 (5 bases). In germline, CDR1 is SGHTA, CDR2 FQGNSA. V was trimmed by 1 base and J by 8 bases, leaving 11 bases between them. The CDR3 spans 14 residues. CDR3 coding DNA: TGTGCCAGCAGCTTAGGGCAGGGCTACGAAAAACTGTTTTTT. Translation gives CASSLGQGYEKLFF.

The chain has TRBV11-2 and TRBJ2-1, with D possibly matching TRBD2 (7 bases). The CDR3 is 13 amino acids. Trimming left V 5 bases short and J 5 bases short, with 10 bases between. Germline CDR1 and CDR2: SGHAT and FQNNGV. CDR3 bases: TGTGCCAGCAGCGAAGGGGGGGACAATGAGCAGTTCTTC. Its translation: CASSEGGDNEQFF. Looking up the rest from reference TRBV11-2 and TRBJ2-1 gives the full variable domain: EAGVAQSPRYKIIEKRQSVAFWCNPISGHATLYWYQQILGQGPKLLIQFQNNGVVDDSQLPKDRFSAERLKGVDSTLKIQPAKLEDSAVYLCASSEGGDNEQFFGPGTRLTVL.

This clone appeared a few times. CDR3 bases: TGCGCCAGCAGCCATTCCGGGGGCCCTGGGCAGCCCCAGCATTTT. It specifies CASSHSGGPGQPQHF. The V call is TRBV4-3, the J call TRBJ1-5, with D possibly matching TRBD1 (6 bases). V was pared by 3 bases and J by 7 bases, with 16 bases between. CDR1 and CDR2 from the germline V gene are LGHNA and YSLEER. This CDR3 region has 15 residues.

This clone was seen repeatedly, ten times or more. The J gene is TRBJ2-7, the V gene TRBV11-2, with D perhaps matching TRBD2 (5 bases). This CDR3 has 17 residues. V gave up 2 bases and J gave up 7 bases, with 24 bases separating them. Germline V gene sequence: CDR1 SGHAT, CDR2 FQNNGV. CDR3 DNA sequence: TGTGCCAGCAGCTTAACGTCCTCGGGAACAGCCCTAGGAGAGCAGTACTTC. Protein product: CASSLTSSGTALGEQYF. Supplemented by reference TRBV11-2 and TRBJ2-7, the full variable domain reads EAGVAQSPRYKIIEKRQSVAFWCNPISGHATLYWYQQILGQGPKLLIQFQNNGVVDDSQLPKDRFSAERLKGVDSTLKIQPAKLEDSAVYLCASSLTSSGTALGEQYFGPGTRLTVT.

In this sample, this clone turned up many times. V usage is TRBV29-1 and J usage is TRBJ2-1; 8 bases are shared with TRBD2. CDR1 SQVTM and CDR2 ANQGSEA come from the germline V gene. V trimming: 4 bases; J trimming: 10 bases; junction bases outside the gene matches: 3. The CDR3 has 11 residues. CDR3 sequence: CSVVGTREQFF. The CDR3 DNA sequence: TGCAGCGTTGTGGGGACTAGGGAGCAGTTCTTC.

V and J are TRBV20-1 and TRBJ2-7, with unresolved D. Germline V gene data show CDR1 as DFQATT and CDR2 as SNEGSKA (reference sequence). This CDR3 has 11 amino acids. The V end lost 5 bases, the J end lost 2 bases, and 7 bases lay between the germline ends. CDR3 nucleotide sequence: TGCAGTGCTCTACAAGCCTACGAGCAGTACTTC. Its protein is CSALQAYEQYF.

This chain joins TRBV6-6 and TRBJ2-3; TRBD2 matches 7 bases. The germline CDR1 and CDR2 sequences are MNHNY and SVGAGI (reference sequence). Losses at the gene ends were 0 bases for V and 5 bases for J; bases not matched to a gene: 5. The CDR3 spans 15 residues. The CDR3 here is CASSYSGGGGDTQYF. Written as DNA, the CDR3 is TGTGCCAGCAGTTACTCGGGCGGGGGAGGAGATACGCAGTATTTT.

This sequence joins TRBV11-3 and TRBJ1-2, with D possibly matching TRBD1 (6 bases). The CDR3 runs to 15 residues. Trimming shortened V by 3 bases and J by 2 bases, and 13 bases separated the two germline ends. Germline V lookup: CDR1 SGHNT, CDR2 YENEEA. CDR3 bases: TGTGCCAGCAGCTTGCAGGGGCGGTTAAACTATGGCTACACCTTC. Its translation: CASSLQGRLNYGYTF.

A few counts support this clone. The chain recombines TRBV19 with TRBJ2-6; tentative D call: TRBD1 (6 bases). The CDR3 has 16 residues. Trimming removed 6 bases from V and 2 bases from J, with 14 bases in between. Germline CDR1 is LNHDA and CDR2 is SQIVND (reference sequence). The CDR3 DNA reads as TGTGCCAGTAGCCAACAGGGTGCCGCTGGGGCCAACGTCCTGACTTTC. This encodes CASSQQGAAGANVLTF.

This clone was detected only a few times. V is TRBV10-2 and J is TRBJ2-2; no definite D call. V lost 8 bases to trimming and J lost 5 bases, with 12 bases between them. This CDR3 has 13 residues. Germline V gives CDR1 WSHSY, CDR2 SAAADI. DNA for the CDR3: TGCGCCAGCCTTCGACCGGATACCGGGGAGCTGTTTTTT. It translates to CASLRPDTGELFF.

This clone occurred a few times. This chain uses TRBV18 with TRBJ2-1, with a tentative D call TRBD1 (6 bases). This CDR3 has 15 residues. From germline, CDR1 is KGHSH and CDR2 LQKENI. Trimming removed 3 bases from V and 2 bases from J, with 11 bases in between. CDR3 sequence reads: CASSPRGQAYNEQFF. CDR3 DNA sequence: TGTGCCAGCTCACCCAGGGGACAAGCCTACAATGAGCAGTTCTTC.

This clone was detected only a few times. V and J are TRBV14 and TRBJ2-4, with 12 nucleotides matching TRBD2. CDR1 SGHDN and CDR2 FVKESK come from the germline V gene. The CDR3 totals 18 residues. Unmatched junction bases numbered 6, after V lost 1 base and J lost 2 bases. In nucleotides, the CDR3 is TGTGCCAGCAGCCAAGGACTAGCGGGAGCTTCCTCCAAAAACATTCAGTACTTC. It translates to CASSQGLAGASSKNIQYF.